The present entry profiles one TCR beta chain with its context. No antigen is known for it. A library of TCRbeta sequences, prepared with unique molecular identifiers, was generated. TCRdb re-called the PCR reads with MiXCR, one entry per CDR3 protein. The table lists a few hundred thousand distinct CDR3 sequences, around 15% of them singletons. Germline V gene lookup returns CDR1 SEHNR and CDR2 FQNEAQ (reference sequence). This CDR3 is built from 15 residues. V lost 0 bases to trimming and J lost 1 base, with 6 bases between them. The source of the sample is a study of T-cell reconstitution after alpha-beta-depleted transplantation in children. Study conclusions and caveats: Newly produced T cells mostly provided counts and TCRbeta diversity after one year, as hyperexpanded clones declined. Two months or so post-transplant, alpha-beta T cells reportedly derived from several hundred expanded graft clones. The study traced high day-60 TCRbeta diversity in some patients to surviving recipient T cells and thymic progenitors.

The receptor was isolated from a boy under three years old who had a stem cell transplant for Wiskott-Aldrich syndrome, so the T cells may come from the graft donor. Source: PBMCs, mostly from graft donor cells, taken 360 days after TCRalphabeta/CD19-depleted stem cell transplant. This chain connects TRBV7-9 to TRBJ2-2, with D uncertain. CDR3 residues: CASSLAPRNTGELFF. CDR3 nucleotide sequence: TGTGCCAGCAGCTTAGCGCCCAGGAACACCGGGGAGCTGTTTTTT. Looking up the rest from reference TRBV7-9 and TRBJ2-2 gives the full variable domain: DTGVSQNPRHKITKRGQNVTFRCDPISEHNRLYWYRQTLGQGPEFLTYFQNEAQLEKSRLLSDRFSAERPKGSFSTLEIQRTEQGDSAMYLCASSLAPRNTGELFFGEGSRLTVL.